The clone carrying this T cell receptor (beta chain) showed up just once. What it binds is not known. It was with 60 Vbeta and 13 Jbeta primers that the PCR ran. This table comes from immunoSEQ multiplex PCR, and its TCRdb copy is limited to in-frame clones, with some not included. The profile shows roughly 130,000 clones, more than 55% of them singletons. This CDR3 is built from 15 residues. Germline lookup yields CDR1 SGHNT and CDR2 YYREEE (reference sequence). Trimming shortened V by 9 bases and J by 0 bases, and 18 bases separated the two germline ends. This record belongs to a study of cytomegalovirus exposure and HLA in healthy donors. Notes on the study in general: As was reported, the classifier diagnosed cytomegalovirus status with high specificity and sensitivity.

Sample: PBMCs. The clonotype originates from a woman between 55 and 75 years old in good health and CMV-seronegative. The chain is built from TRBV5-4 and TRBJ1-1; D is possibly TRBD1 (5 bases). Here the CDR3 reads CATLPGGGVNTEAFF. As DNA, the CDR3 is TGTGCCACCCTACCGGGCGGAGGGGTGAACACTGAAGCTTTCTTT.